The 8 T cell receptor beta chains given below trace back to one sample, sequenced in a study of spatial heterogeneity in lung cancer. In TCRdb, the 5' RACE reads were re-called with MiXCR into one record per CDR3 protein. The sample consists of 45,000 or so distinct CDR3 sequences, around 11% of them appearing once. The time point denotes: sample taken at primary tumor resection. Sequencing covered unsorted whole RNA taken from tumor, nontumor lung or frozen PBMC. Sequencing used PBMCs, obtained at surgery. All receptors derive from a female donor with early-stage non-small cell lung cancer.

This clonotype was counted between two and nine times. The V gene is TRBV7-8, the J gene TRBJ1-4; unclear D gene. The CDR3 has 15 amino acids. Trimming left V 3 bases short and J 3 bases short, with 11 bases between. Germline assignment: CDR1 SGHVS and CDR2 FQNEAQ. The CDR3 nucleotides are TGTGCCAGCAGCTTGATGGGCCAGCCTAATGAAAAACTGTTTTTT. This gives the protein CASSLMGQPNEKLFF. The variable domain in full, completed from reference TRBV7-8 and TRBJ1-4, reads GAGVSQSPRYKVAKRGQDVALRCDPISGHVSLFWYQQALGQGPEFLTYFQNEAQLDKSGLPSDRFFAERPEGSVSTLKIQRTQQEDSAVYLCASSLMGQPNEKLFFGSGTQLSVL.

The chain uses TRBV11-1 and TRBJ1-6; maybe TRBD1 (5 bases). Trimming took off 5 bases at V and 5 bases at J, with 7 bases between the two ends. This CDR3 comprises 13 residues. Per the germline V gene, CDR1 is SGHAT and CDR2 is FQDESV (reference sequence). The CDR3, as DNA: TGTGCCAGCAGCGGGGGAAATAATTCACCCCTCCACTTT. Amino acids: CASSGGNNSPLHF.

This clonotype was picked up many times. The rearrangement uses TRBV7-8 and TRBJ1-1, with a possible D match to TRBD1 (5 bases). This CDR3 has 14 amino acids. Germline CDR1 and CDR2: SGHVS and FQNEAQ. The V end was cut by 3 bases, the J end by 3 bases, with 11 bases between. CDR3 in amino acids: CASSLILGDTEAFF. The CDR3 nucleotides are TGTGCCAGCAGCTTGATATTGGGGGACACTGAAGCTTTCTTT. The full variable domain, completed using reference TRBV7-8 and TRBJ1-1, is GAGVSQSPRYKVAKRGQDVALRCDPISGHVSLFWYQQALGQGPEFLTYFQNEAQLDKSGLPSDRFFAERPEGSVSTLKIQRTQQEDSAVYLCASSLILGDTEAFFGQGTRLTVV.

J is TRBJ2-1 and V is TRBV27, with TRBD1 matching over 11 bases. Germline CDR1 MNHEY, CDR2 SMNVEV (reference sequence). The CDR3 has 15 amino acids. The V and J ends lost 6 bases and 7 bases, in that order; junction bases with no gene match: 8. CDR3 bases: TGTGCCAGCAGCCGCGGGACAGGGGGTCTTAATGAGCAGTTCTTC. It specifies CASSRGTGGLNEQFF.

Only a few counts were recorded for this clonotype. V gene TRBV29-1 combines with J gene TRBJ1-2; tentatively, D is TRBD1 (6 bases). The CDR3 is 15 amino acids. The V gene's germline CDR1 is SQVTM and CDR2 ANQGSEA. V was trimmed by 1 base and J by 5 bases, leaving 17 bases between them. CDR3 protein: CSVEGGTGPTYGYTF. For the CDR3, the DNA is TGCAGCGTTGAAGGGGGCACAGGGCCCACATATGGCTACACCTTC.

The rearrangement uses TRBV7-2 and TRBJ2-1; the match to TRBD2 covers 9 bases. V lost 0 bases, J lost 7 bases, and 7 bases stayed unmatched. This CDR3 comprises 16 residues. Looked up from germline, CDR1 is SGHTA and CDR2 is FQGNSA. This CDR3 reads CASSLAGAGGWNEQFF. The CDR3 DNA follows: TGTGCCAGCAGCTTAGCTGGGGCGGGGGGGTGGAATGAGCAGTTCTTC. Full variable domain (rest looked up from reference TRBV7-2 and TRBJ2-1): GAGVSQSPSNKVTEKGKDVELRCDPISGHTALYWYRQSLGQGLEFLIYFQGNSAPDKSGLPSDRFSAERTGGSVSTLTIQRTQQEDSAVYLCASSLAGAGGWNEQFFGPGTRLTVL.

This clonotype was observed a few times. The genes are TRBV18 and TRBJ2-1, with D maybe TRBD1 (5 bases). The CDR3 runs 17 residues. Per the germline V gene, CDR1 is KGHSH and CDR2 is LQKENI. Trimming shortened V by 4 bases and J by 4 bases, and 20 bases separated the two germline ends. The CDR3 is CASSHTTQVPGYNEQFF. The CDR3 nucleotides read TGTGCCAGCTCACACACGACACAGGTCCCAGGTTACAATGAGCAGTTCTTC.

This clonotype was counted at least ten times. The chain combines TRBV7-2 with TRBJ1-1; TRBD1 agrees at 7 bases. The junction had 13 bases not matched to a gene; V was cut back by 5 bases and J by 7 bases. This CDR3 spans 15 amino acids. Germline V gene lookup returns CDR1 SGHTA and CDR2 FQGNSA. The DNA for the CDR3 is TGTGCCAGCAGCCACTACTCCGGGACAGCCGTTGAAGCTTTCTTT. Its translation: CASSHYSGTAVEAFF.